This T cell receptor beta chain was recorded in a study of identical twins. General observations from the study: The models systematically underestimated how much out-of-frame TCR alpha was shared in monozygotic twins.

TCRdb re-derived calls from the 5' RACE reads in MiXCR, one entry per CDR3 protein. There are roughly 230,000 distinct CDR3 sequences in the sample; roughly 8.7% occur only once, and 2.5% to 3.5% lies in the top ten. This clonotype showed up many times. Its antigen is not identified. V was pared by 4 bases and J by 3 bases, with 5 bases of the junction left unmatched. The V gene's germline CDR1 is SEHNR and CDR2 FQNEAQ (reference sequence). The CDR3 totals 16 residues. The data also belong to a second study, concerning yellow fever vaccine responses in identical twins.

The rearrangement links TRBV7-9 to TRBJ2-3, with TRBD2 matching 12 bases. What was sequenced was CD8+ T cells sorted from blood. This receptor was obtained from a woman between 18 and 29 years old in good health. The CDR3 nucleotides read TGTGCCAGCAGCTCCGGACTAGCGGGGATTACAGATACGCAGTATTTT. Translation gives CASSSGLAGITDTQYF.